This T cell receptor (beta chain) was captured in a study of molecular identifiers for immune sequencing clone quantification. MiXCR, run by TCRdb on the PCR reads, gives a single entry per CDR3 protein. The table has 45,000 to 55,000 distinct CDR3 sequences, roughly a third seen once; the top ten hold 3% to 4%. This clonotype appeared a few times. Source material: naive CD8+ T cells from blood, with Jurkat cell RNA spiked in. As for subset: FACS-sorted CD8+CD4-CCR7+CD45RA+ naive T cells. This sequence originates from a human donor in good health. Some libraries in this study had Jurkat cell RNA spiked in.

Here the CDR3 DNA reads TGTGCCAGTAGTATTTTCCGCGCTGAGACCCAGTACTTC. It yields the protein CASSIFRAETQYF. The chain has TRBV19 and TRBJ2-5; D is ambiguous. The CDR3 is made up of 13 amino acids. The germline V gene encodes CDR1 LNHDA and CDR2 SQIVND (reference sequence). Trimming pared 3 bases from V and 5 bases from J, leaving 10 bases between.